This T cell receptor beta chain was identified in a study of CD8 T cells in Susac syndrome. Trimming left V 4 bases short and J 6 bases short, with 9 bases between. Germline loops: CDR1 MDHEN, CDR2 SYDVKM. This CDR3 has 12 residues. RNA was extracted with the RNeasy kit, and a quantity of 0.5 to 1 ug was reverse transcribed using random hexamers. One entry per CDR3 protein results from TCRdb running MiXCR on the immunoSEQ multiplex PCR reads. This sample has roughly 50,000 distinct CDR3 sequences, with roughly 93% found just once. The chain uses TRBV28 and TRBJ1-1; D is perhaps TRBD1 (5 bases). The TCR comes from a human donor in good health. Material: CD8+ T cells from PBMCs. CDR3 DNA sequence: TGTGCCAGCAGTTCCCAGGGTTCTGAAGCTTTCTTT. Translation gives CASSSQGSEAFF.